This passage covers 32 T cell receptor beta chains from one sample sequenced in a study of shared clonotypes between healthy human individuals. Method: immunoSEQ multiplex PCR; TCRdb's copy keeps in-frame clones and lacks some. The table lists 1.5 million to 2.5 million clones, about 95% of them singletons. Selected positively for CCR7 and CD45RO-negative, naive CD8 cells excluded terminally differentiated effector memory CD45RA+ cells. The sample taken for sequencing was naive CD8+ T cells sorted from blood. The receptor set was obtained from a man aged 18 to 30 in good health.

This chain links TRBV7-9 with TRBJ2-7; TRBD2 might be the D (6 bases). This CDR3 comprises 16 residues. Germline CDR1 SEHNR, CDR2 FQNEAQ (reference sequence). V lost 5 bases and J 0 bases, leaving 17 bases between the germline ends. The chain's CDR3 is CASSPEGIGSSYEQYF. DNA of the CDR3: TGTGCCAGCAGCCCAGAGGGGATCGGGAGCTCCTACGAGCAGTACTTC.

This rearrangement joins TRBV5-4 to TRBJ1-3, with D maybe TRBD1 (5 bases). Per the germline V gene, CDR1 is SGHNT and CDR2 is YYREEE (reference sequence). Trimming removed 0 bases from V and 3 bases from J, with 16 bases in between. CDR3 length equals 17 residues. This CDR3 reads CASSLAPGQGGGNTIYF. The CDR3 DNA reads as TGTGCCAGCAGCTTGGCGCCCGGGCAGGGCGGTGGAAACACCATATATTTT.

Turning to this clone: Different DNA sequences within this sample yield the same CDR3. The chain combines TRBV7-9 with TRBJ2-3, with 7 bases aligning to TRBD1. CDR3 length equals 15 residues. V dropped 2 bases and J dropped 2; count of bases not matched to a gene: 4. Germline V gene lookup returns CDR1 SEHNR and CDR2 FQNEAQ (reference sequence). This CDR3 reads CASSLTGTDTDTQYF. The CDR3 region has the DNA TGTGCCAGCAGCTTAACCGGGACAGACACAGATACGCAGTATTTT.

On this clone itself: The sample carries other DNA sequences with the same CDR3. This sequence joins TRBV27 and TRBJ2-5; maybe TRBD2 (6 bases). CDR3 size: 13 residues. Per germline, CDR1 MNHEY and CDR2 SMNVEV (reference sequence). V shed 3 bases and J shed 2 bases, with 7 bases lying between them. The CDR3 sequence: CASSFSGQETQYF. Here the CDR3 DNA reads TGTGCCAGCAGTTTCAGCGGGCAAGAGACCCAGTACTTC.

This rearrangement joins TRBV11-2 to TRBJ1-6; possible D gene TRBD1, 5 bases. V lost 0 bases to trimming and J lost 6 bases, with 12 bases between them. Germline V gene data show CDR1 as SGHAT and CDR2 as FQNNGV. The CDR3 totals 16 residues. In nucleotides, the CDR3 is TGTGCCAGCAGCTTAGATGGTAAAGGGGTTAATTCACCCCTCCACTTT. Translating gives CASSLDGKGVNSPLHF.

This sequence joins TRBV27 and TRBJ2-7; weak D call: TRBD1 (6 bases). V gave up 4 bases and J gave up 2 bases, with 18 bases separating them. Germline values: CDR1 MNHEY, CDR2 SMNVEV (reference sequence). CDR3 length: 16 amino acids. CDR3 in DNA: TGTGCCAGCAGTTCCCGGCTACAGGGTACTCCCTACGAGCAGTACTTC. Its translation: CASSSRLQGTPYEQYF.

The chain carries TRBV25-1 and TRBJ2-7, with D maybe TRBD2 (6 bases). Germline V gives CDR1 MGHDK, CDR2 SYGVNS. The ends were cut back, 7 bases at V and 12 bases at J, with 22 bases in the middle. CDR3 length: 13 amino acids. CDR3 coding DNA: TGTGCCAGCACAAGACCGGCCACGGGAGAATGGTACTTC. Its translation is CASTRPATGEWYF.

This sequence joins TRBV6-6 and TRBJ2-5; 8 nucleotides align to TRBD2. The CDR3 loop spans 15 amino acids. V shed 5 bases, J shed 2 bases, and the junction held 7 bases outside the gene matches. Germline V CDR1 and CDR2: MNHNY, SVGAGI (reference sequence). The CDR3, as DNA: TGTGCCAGCAGTACTACTAGCGGTTCACAAGAGACCCAGTACTTC. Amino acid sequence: CASSTTSGSQETQYF.

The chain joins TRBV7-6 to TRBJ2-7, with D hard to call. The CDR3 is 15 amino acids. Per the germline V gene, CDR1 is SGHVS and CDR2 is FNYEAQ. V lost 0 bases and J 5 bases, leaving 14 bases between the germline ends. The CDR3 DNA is TGTGCCAGCAGCTTAGCCGACGGGCCTTTGGACGAGCAGTACTTC. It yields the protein CASSLADGPLDEQYF.

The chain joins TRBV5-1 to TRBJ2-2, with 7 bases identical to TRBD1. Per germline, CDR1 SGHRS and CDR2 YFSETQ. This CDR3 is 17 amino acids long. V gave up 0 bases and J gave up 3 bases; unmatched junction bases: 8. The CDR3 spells CASSLDQGVSDTGELFF. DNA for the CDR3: TGCGCCAGCAGCTTGGACCAGGGGGTTAGCGACACCGGGGAGCTGTTTTTT.

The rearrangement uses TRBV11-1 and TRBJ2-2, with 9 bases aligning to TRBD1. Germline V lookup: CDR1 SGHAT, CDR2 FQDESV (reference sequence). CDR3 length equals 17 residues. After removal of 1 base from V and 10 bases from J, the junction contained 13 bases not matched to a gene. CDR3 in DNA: TGTGCCAGCAGCTTAGGGTCCGGGGACAGGGATGATATGGAGCTGTTTTTT. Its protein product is CASSLGSGDRDDMELFF. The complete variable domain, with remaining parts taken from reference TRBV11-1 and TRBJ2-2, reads EAEVAQSPRYKITEKSQAVAFWCDPISGHATLYWYRQILGQGPELLVQFQDESVVDDSQLPKDRFSAERLKGVDSTLKIQPAELGDSAMYLCASSLGSGDRDDMELFFGEGSRLTVL.

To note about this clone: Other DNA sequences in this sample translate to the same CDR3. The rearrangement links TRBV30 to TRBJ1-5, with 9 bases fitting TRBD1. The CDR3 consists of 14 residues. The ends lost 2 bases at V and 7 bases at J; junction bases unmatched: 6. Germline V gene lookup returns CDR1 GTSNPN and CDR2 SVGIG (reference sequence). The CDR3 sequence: CAWSSTGGGQPQHF. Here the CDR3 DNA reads TGTGCCTGGAGTAGTACAGGGGGCGGCCAGCCCCAGCATTTT.

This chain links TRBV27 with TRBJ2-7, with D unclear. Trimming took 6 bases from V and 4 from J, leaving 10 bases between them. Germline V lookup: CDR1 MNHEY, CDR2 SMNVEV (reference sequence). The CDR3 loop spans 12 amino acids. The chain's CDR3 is CASRGMGYEQYF. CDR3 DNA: TGTGCCAGCAGGGGCATGGGGTACGAGCAGTACTTC.

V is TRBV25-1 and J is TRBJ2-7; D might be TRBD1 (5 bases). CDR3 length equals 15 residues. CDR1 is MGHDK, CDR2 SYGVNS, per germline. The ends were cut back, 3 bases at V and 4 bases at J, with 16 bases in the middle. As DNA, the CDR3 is TGTGCCAGCAGTGATTCAGGGTTGAGGTTTTACGAGCAGTACTTC. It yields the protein CASSDSGLRFYEQYF.

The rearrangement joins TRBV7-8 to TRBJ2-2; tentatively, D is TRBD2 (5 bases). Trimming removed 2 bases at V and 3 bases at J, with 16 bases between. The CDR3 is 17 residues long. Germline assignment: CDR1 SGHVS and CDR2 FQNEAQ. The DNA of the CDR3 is TGTGCCAGCAGCTTACCTCGGGGTAGCGCCGACACCGGGGAGCTGTTTTTT. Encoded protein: CASSLPRGSADTGELFF.

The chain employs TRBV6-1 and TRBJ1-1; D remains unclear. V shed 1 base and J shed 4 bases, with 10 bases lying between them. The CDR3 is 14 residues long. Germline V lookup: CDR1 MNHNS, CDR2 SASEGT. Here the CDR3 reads CASSEGGVGTEAFF. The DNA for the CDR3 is TGTGCCAGCAGTGAAGGGGGAGTTGGCACTGAAGCTTTCTTT.

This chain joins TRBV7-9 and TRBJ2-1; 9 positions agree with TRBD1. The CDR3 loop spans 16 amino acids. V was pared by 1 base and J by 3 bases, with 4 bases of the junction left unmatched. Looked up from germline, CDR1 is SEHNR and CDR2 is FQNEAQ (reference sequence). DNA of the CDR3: TGTGCCAGCAGCTTAGGGTTGGGACAGGGCTACAATGAGCAGTTCTTC. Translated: CASSLGLGQGYNEQFF.

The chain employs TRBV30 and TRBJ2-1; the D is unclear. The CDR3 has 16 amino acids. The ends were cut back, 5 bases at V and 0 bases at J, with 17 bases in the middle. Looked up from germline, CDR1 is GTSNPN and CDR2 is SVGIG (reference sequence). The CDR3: CAWDGFSSVSYNEQFF. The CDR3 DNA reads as TGTGCCTGGGATGGGTTTTCTAGTGTCTCCTACAATGAGCAGTTCTTC.

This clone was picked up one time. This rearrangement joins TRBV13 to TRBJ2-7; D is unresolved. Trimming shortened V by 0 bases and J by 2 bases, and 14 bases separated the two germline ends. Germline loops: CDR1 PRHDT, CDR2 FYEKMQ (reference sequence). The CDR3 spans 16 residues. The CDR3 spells CASSLGNGELTYEQYF. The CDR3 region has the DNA TGTGCCAGCAGCTTAGGTAATGGGGAACTAACCTACGAGCAGTACTTC.

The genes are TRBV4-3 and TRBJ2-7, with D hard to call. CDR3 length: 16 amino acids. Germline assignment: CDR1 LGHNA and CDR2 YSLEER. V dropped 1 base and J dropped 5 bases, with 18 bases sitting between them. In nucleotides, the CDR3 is TGCGCCAGCAGCCAAGCCCCAGGTTTTCTCAAGCACGAGCAGTACTTC. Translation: CASSQAPGFLKHEQYF.

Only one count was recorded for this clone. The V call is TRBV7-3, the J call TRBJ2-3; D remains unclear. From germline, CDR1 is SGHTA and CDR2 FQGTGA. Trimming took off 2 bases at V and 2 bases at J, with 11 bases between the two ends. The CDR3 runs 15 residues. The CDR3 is CASSLGSKSTDTQYF. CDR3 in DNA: TGTGCCAGCAGCTTAGGTAGCAAGTCCACAGATACGCAGTATTTT.

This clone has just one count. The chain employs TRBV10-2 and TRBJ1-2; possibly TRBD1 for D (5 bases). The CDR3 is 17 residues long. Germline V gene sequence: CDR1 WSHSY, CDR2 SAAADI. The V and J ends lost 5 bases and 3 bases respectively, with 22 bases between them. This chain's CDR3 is CASSFTSPDGGYYGYTF. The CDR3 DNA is TGCGCCAGCAGTTTTACTTCCCCGGACGGGGGGTACTATGGCTACACCTTC.

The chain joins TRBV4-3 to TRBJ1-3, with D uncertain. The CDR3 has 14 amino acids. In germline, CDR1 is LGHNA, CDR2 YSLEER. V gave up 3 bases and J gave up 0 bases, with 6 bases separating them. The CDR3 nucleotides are TGCGCCAGCAGCCAGGACTACTCTGGAAACACCATATATTTT. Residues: CASSQDYSGNTIYF.

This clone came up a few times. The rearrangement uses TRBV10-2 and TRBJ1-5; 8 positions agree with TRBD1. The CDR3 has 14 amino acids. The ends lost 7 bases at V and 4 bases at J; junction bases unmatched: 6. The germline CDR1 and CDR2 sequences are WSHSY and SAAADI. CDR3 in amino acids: CASTGQGNNQPQHF. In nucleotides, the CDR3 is TGCGCCAGCACCGGACAGGGCAATAATCAGCCCCAGCATTTT.

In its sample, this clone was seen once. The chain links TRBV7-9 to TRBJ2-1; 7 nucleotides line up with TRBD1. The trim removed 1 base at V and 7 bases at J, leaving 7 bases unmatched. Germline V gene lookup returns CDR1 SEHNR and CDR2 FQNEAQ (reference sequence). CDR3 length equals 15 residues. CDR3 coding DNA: TGTGCCAGCAGCTTAGGGGACAGCCTTCTGAATGAGCAGTTCTTC. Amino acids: CASSLGDSLLNEQFF.

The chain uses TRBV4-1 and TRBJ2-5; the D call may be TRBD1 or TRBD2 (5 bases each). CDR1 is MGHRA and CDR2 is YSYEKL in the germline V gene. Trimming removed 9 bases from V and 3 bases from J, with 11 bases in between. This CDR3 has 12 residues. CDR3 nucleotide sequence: TGCGCCAGTACCGGGGCAGAAGAGACCCAGTACTTC. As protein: CASTGAEETQYF.

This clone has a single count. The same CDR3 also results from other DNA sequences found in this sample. CDR3 residues: CASSIGGGETQYF. As DNA, the CDR3 is TGTGCCAGTAGTATAGGGGGAGGCGAGACCCAGTACTTC. The chain joins TRBV19 to TRBJ2-5; D perhaps matches TRBD2 (6 bases). Trimming removed 1 base from V and 5 bases from J, with 8 bases in between. CDR1 and CDR2 from the germline V gene are LNHDA and SQIVND (reference sequence). The CDR3 contains 13 residues. Full variable domain (rest looked up from reference TRBV19 and TRBJ2-5): DGGITQSPKYLFRKEGQNVTLSCEQNLNHDAMYWYRQDPGQGLRLIYYSQIVNDFQKGDIAEGYSVSREKKESFPLTVTSAQKNPTAFYLCASSIGGGETQYFGPGTRLLVL.

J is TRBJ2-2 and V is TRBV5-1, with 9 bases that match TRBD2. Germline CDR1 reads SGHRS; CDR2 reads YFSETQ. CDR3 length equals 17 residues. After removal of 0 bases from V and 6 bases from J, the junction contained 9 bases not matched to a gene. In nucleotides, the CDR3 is TGCGCCAGCAGCTTGGAGGCTAGCGGGGTCGGACCCGGGGAGCTGTTTTTT. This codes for CASSLEASGVGPGELFF.

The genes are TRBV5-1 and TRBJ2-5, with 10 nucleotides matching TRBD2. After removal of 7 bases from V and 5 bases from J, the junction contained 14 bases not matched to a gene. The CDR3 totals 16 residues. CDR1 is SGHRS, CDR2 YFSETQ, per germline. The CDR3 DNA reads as TGCGCCAGCCATCCAAGGGGGACTAGCGAGTTGGAGACCCAGTACTTC. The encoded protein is CASHPRGTSELETQYF.

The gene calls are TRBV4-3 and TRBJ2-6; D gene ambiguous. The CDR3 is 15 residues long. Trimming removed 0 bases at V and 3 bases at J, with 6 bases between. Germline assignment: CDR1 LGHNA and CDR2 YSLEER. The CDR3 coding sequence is TGCGCCAGCAGCCAAGACCAATATGGGGCCAACGTCCTGACTTTC. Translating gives CASSQDQYGANVLTF.

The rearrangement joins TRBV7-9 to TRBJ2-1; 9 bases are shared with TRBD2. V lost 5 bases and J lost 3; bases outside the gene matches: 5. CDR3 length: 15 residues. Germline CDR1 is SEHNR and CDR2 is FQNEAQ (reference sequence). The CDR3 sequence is CASSLLSGSYNEQFF. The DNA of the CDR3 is TGTGCCAGCAGCCTTCTTAGCGGGAGCTACAATGAGCAGTTCTTC.

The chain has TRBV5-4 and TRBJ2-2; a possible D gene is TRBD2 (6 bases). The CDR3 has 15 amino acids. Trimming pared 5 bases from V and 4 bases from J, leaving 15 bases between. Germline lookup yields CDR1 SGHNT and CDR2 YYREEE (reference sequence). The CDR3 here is CASSRGGILTGELFF. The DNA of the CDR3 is TGTGCCAGCAGTCGTGGGGGGATCCTCACCGGGGAGCTGTTTTTT.